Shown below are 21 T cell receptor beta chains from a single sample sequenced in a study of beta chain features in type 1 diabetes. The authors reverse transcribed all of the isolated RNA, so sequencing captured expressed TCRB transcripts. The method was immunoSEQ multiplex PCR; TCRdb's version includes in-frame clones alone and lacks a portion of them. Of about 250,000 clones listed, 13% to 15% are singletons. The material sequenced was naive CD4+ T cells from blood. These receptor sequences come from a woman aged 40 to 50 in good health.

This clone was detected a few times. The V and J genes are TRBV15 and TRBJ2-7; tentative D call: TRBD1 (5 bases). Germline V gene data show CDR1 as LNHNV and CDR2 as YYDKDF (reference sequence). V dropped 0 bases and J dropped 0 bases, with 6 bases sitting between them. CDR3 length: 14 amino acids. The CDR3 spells CATSRDRVSYEQYF. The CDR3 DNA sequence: TGTGCCACCAGCAGAGACAGGGTCTCCTACGAGCAGTACTTC.

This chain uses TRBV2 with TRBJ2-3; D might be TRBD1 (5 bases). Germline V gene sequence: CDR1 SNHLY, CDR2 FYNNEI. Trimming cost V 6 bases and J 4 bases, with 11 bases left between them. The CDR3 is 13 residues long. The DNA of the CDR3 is TGTGCCAGCAGACGACAGAGCGCAGATACGCAGTATTTT. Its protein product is CASRRQSADTQYF.

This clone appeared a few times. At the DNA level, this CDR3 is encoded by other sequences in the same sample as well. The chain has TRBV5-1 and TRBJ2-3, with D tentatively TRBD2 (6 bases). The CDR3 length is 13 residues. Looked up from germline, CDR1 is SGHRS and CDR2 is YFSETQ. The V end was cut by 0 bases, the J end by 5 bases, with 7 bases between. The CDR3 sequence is CASSLVGGDTQYF. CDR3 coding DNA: TGCGCCAGCAGCTTGGTCGGGGGAGATACGCAGTATTTT.

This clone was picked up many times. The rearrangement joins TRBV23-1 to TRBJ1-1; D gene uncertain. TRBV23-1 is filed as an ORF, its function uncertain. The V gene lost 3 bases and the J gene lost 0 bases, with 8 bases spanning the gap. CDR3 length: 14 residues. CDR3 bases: TGCGCCAGCAGTCATCCACAGATGAACACTGAAGCTTTCTTT. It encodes CASSHPQMNTEAFF.

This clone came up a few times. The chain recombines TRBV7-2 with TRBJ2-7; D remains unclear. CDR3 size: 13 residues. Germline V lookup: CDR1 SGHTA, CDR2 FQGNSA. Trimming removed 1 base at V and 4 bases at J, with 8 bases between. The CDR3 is CASSLVAAYEQYF. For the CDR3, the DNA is TGTGCCAGCAGCTTAGTAGCTGCTTACGAGCAGTACTTC.

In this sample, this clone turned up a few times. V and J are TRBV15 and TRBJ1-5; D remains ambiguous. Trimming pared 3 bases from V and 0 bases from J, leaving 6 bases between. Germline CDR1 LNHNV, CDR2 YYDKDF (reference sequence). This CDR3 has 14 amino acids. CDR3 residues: CATSSTYSNQPQHF. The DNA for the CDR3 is TGTGCCACCAGCAGTACCTATAGCAATCAGCCCCAGCATTTT.

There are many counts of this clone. CDR3: CASSQSRFGTGSYEQYF. The CDR3 DNA reads as TGCGCCAGCAGTCAATCGCGCTTCGGGACTGGCTCCTACGAGCAGTACTTC. The gene calls are TRBV23-1 and TRBJ2-7; D is perhaps TRBD2 (6 bases). TRBV23-1 is designated an ORF whose function remains uncertain. The germline V and J ends were trimmed by 0 bases and 0 bases, with 15 bases remaining between them. This CDR3 is built from 17 residues.

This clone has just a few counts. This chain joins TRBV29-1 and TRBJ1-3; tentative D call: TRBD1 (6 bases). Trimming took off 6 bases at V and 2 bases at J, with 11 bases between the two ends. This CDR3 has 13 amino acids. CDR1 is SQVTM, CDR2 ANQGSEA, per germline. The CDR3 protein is CSVAPGAGNTIYF. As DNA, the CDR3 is TGCAGCGTGGCACCAGGGGCTGGAAACACCATATATTTT.

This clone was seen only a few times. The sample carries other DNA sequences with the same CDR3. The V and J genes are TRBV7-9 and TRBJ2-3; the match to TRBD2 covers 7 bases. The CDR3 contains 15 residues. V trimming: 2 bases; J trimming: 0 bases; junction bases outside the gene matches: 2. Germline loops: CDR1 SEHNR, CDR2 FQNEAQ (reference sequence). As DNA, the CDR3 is TGTGCCAGCAGCTTATTGGGGGGGAGCACAGATACGCAGTATTTT. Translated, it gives CASSLLGGSTDTQYF.

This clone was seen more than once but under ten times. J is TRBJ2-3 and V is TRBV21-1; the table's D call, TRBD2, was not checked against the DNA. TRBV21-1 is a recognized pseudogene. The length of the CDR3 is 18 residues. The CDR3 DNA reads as TGTGCCAGCAGCAAGGGAGTAACTCCCCGTGGTCCCACAGATACGCAGTATTTT. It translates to CASSKGVTPRGPTDTQYF.

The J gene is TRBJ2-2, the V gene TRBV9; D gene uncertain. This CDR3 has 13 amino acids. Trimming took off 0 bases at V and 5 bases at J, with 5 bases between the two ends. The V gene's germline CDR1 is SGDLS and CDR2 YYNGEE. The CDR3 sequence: CASSVGPTGELFF. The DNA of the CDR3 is TGTGCCAGCAGCGTAGGTCCAACCGGGGAGCTGTTTTTT.

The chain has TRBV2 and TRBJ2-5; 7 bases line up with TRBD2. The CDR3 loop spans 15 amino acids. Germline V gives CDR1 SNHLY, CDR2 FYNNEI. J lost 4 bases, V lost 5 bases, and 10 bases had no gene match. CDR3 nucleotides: TGTGCCAGCAGTCACCGGGACCCGGGAGGAGAGACCCAGTACTTC. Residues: CASSHRDPGGETQYF.

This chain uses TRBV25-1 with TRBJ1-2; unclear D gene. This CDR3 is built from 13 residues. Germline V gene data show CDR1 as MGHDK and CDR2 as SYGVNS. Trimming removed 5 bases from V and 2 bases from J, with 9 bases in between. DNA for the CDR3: TGTGCCAGCAGTCTAAAGCGAAACTATGGCTACACCTTC. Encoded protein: CASSLKRNYGYTF.

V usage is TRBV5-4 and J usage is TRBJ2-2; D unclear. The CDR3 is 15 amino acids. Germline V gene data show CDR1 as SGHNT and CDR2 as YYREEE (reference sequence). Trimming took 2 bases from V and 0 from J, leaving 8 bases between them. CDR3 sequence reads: CASSFRVSNTGELFF. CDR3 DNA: TGTGCCAGCAGCTTCCGGGTCTCGAACACCGGGGAGCTGTTTTTT.

This chain's CDR3 is CASSLFPGTDTQYF. CDR3 nucleotides: TGCGCCAGCAGCTTGTTTCCCGGCACAGATACGCAGTATTTT. The rearrangement links TRBV5-1 to TRBJ2-3; no definite D call. Germline CDR1 reads SGHRS; CDR2 reads YFSETQ. V gave up 1 base and J gave up 1 base, with 7 bases separating them. The CDR3 is 14 residues long.

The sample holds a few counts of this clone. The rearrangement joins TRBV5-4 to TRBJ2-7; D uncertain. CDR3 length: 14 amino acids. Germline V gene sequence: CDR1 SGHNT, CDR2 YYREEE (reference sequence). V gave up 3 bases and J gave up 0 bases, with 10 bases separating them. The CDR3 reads CASSSQHLSYEQYF. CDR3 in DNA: TGTGCCAGCAGCTCGCAACACCTCTCCTACGAGCAGTACTTC.

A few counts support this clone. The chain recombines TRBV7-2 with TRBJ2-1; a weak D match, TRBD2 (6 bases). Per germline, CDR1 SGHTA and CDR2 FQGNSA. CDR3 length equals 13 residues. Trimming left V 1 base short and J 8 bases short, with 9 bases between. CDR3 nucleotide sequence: TGTGCCAGCAGCTTAGGACTAGGGGATGAGCAGTTCTTC. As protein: CASSLGLGDEQFF.

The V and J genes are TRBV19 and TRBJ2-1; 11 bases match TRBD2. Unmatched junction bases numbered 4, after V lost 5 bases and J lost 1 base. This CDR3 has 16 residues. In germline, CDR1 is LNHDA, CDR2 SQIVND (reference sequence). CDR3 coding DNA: TGTGCCAGTAGTCGCTCTAGCGGGGGGTCCTACAATGAGCAGTTCTTC. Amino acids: CASSRSSGGSYNEQFF.

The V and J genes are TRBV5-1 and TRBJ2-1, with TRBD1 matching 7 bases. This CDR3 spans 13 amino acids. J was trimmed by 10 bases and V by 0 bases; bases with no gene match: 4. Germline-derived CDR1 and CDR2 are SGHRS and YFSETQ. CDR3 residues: CASSLGDRKEQFF. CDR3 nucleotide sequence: TGCGCCAGCAGCTTGGGGGACAGAAAAGAGCAGTTCTTC.

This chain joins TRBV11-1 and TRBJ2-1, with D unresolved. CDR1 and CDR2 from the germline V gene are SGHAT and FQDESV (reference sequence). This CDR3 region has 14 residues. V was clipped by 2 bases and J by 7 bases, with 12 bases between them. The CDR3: CASSLIWANNEQFF. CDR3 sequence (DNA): TGTGCCAGCAGCTTAATCTGGGCCAATAATGAGCAGTTCTTC.

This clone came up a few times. This chain's CDR3 is CASRRGGAGEQFF. DNA for the CDR3: TGTGCCAGTAGGCGCGGGGGGGCCGGTGAGCAGTTCTTC. This chain uses TRBV19 with TRBJ2-1, with 9 bases matching TRBD2. The CDR3 loop spans 13 amino acids. CDR1 and CDR2 (germline): LNHDA, SQIVND (reference sequence). The junction had 6 bases not matched to a gene; V was cut back by 6 bases and J by 9 bases.